This note documents a single TCR beta chain sequence. Sequenced by immunoSEQ multiplex PCR; TCRdb stores in-frame clones only, minus some. The sample lists about 100,000 clones; over 85% were seen once. Germline CDR1 LNHDA, CDR2 SQIVND (reference sequence). V shed 3 bases and J shed 4 bases, with 9 bases lying between them. The CDR3 sequence is 13 residues long. The data originate from a study of blood T cell repertoires in COVID-19. Background on the study: In each case, the material was cDNA or gDNA derived from T cells, B-cell-depleted T cells, or PBMCs.

Sequencing was performed on peripheral blood. The chain has TRBV19 and TRBJ2-5; D remains unclear. This sequence originates from a man between 65 and 80 years old with acute or convalescent COVID-19. CDR3 nucleotides: TGTGCCAGTAGTATCCAGGATGGAGAGACCCAGTACTTC. Its protein is CASSIQDGETQYF.